This TCR beta chain was identified during a study of shared T cell receptors in the human thymus (dated by TCRdb to 2020 to 2022). General notes on the study: The study examined how the human thymus generates shared, self-reactive T-cell receptor alpha chains.

As concerns this clone: Its antigen is not yet known. It has no much larger one-base neighbor in the sample; base qualities were not kept.

Libraries were built with the immunoSEQ multiplex PCR assay. TCRdb holds this immuneACCESS table with in-frame rearrangements only. Some clones are missing; in checked studies, unresolved V genes explain under half, and the rest has no known cause. For this sample there are about 710,000 clones; 80% to 90% appear just once. The ten most abundant clones make up roughly 0.0089% of the sample. Including the terminal cysteine and phenylalanine, the CDR3 comprises 15 residues. The kept DNA is CDR3 alone, 45 bases in frame from the first base. The germline V gene (reference sequence) supplies CDR1 GTSNPN and CDR2 SVGIG. The junction shows trimming of 2 bases on V and 4 bases on J, plus 18 bases between the germline ends. Another study also made use of these data, one on human thymus T cells. The second study reports: In Finland, the donors were immunologically healthy infants who were having open corrective cardiac surgery for congenital heart defects. Thymus tissue was collected as surgical resects that were removed during corrective cardiac surgery. V and J gene segment usage appeared biased in both thymic and peripheral blood repertoires. Highly overlapping thymic TCR repertoires among unrelated individuals were reported in the related research. TCR alpha and beta repertoires from roughly eight infant thymus samples and four related peripheral blood samples were characterized in the study. Donor ages ranged from about 6 to 250 days, and the cohort comprised over five male and two female infants. Thymocytes were released mechanically from tissue and stored at -70 °C as pellets of 10-30 million cells. Genomic DNA was extracted from frozen cell pellets with a QIAsymphony instrument. TCRB and TCRAD loci were amplified from a standardized quantity of quality-controlled genomic DNA using the immunoSEQ multiplex PCR assay. The amplicons spanned the V(D)J region and were long enough to cover the CDR3 and allow V and J genes to be identified. Amplicon sequencing was performed on an Illumina platform through the commercial immunoSEQ service. Corrections for primer bias and sequencing errors followed previously described methods, while TCRAD and TCRB definitions were based on the IMGT database. Repertoires were analysed with immunoSEQ Analyzer 3.0 and VDJTools, covering basic statistics, V/J segment usage, diversity estimates, rarefaction and pairwise overlap. Diversity was estimated using the Chao1, ChaoE, Efron-Thisted, Shannon and inverse Simpson indices, and was also estimated on datasets down-sampled to the size of the smallest sample. Repertoire overlap was determined by strict matching of CDR3 nucleotide sequence, V gene and J gene, and Jaccard-based multidimensional scaling clustering was applied. Thymus samples yielded on average about 810,000 unique TCRB clonotypes, compared with some 89,000 from blood samples.

This TCR derives from a boy under two years old with a congenital heart defect. Donor details come from another sample of the same person, matched by shared clones. The chain couples TRBV30 to TRBJ2-7, and TRBD1 may be the D gene, going by 6 matching bases. Input material: thymocytes. The CDR3 is CAWSNKRQETYEQYF. The sequenced DNA is TGTGCCTGGAGTAATAAGAGACAGGAGACTTACGAGCAGTACTTC.